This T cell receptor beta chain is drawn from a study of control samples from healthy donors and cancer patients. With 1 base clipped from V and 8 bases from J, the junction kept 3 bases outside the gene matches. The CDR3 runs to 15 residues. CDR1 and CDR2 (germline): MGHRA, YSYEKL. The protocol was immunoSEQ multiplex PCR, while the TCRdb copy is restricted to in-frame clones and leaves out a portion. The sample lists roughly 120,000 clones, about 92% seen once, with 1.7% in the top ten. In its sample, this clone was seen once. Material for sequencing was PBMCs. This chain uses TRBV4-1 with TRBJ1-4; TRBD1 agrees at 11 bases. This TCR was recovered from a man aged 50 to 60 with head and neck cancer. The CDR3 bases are TGCGCCAGCAGCCAAGCCGGGACAGGGGGAGAAAAACTGTTTTTT. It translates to CASSQAGTGGEKLFF.